The 14 T cell receptor beta chains below were found in one sample sequenced in a study of blood T cell dynamics during melanoma immunotherapy (TCRdb year 2020). Library method: the immunoSEQ multiplex PCR assay. This immuneACCESS table, as held by TCRdb, lists in-frame sequences with V and J called but not all clones. Of the missing ones, under half trace to an unresolved V gene in checked studies; the others have no known cause. This sample is represented by about 5,000 clones; 70% to 90% of them were singletons. The ten most abundant clones make up 17% of the sample. What the time point label conveys for this sample: pre-treatment baseline. The sequencing here drew on blood, taken from a patient treated with checkpoint blockade. These receptors were collected from a human donor with melanoma.

The V gene is TRBV6-4, the J gene TRBJ2-2, with 7 bases fitting TRBD2. Losses at the gene ends were 4 bases for V and 7 bases for J; bases not matched to a gene: 3. Germline CDR1 is MRHNA and CDR2 is SNTAGT. This CDR3 spans 13 amino acids. The CDR3 region is CASSVREFGELFF. CDR3 DNA sequence: TGTGCCAGCAGTGTGCGGGAGTTCGGGGAGCTGTTTTTT.

The chain couples TRBV25-1 to TRBJ1-6; 7 bases agree with TRBD1. The junction had 11 bases not matched to a gene; V was cut back by 8 bases and J by 7 bases. Germline values: CDR1 MGHDK, CDR2 SYGVNS. The CDR3 is 15 amino acids. The CDR3 DNA sequence: TGTGCCAGCGAGGCAGGGGGAAGTAGCAATTCACCCCTCCACTTT. As protein: CASEAGGSSNSPLHF.

The chain carries TRBV19 and TRBJ2-3; D not certain. Trimming removed 5 bases at V and 2 bases at J, with 14 bases between. CDR3 length: 15 residues. The germline gives CDR1 LNHDA, CDR2 SQIVND (reference sequence). In DNA, the CDR3 is TGTGCCAGTAGTCCTCCCATGTGGGCCACAGATACGCAGTATTTT. Its translation is CASSPPMWATDTQYF.

This clone has more than one count but fewer than ten. This chain connects TRBV6-5 to TRBJ1-1; a possible D gene is TRBD1 (5 bases). The CDR3 runs 14 residues. CDR1 MNHEY and CDR2 SVGAGI come from the germline V gene. V was clipped by 4 bases and J by 4 bases, with 13 bases between them. CDR3 amino acids: CASSLTVGSTEAFF. CDR3 DNA sequence: TGTGCCAGCAGTTTGACAGTGGGGAGCACTGAAGCTTTCTTT.

V and J are TRBV12-5 and TRBJ2-1; 11 bases are shared with TRBD1. Germline loops: CDR1 LGHNT, CDR2 FRNRAP. V gave up 2 bases and J gave up 9 bases; unmatched junction bases: 9. This CDR3 is built from 16 residues. The CDR3 region has the DNA TGTGCTAGTGGTTTGATCCGGACAGGGGGCTTACGTGAGCAGTTCTTC. The encoded protein is CASGLIRTGGLREQFF.

The J gene is TRBJ1-6, the V gene TRBV15, with D tentatively TRBD1 (6 bases). The ends were cut back, 2 bases at V and 7 bases at J, with 15 bases in the middle. The CDR3 is 16 amino acids. Germline CDR1 and CDR2: LNHNV and YYDKDF (reference sequence). In DNA form, the CDR3 reads TGTGCCACCAGCAGAATGGACAGCGAACCAAATTCACCCCTCCACTTT. It codes for CATSRMDSEPNSPLHF.

This chain joins TRBV20-1 and TRBJ1-2; D uncertain. This CDR3 has 11 residues. Between the trimmed V and J ends, which lost 5 bases and 4 bases, there was a span of 8 bases. Germline V gene lookup returns CDR1 DFQATT and CDR2 SNEGSKA (reference sequence). The CDR3 region is CSASLSYGYTF. In DNA form, the CDR3 reads TGCAGTGCTTCGCTAAGCTATGGCTACACCTTC.

V and J are TRBV4-2 and TRBJ2-7; TRBD2 matches 13 bases. V was clipped by 0 bases and J by 5 bases; unmatched bases: 13. The CDR3 covers 19 residues. The germline gives CDR1 LGHNA, CDR2 YNFKEQ. Written as DNA, the CDR3 is TGTGCCAGCAGCCAAGATCGGGGTAGGACTAGCGGGAGAGTGGACGAGCAGTACTTC. Translated, it gives CASSQDRGRTSGRVDEQYF.

This CDR3 reads CASSEGGRSGYTF. The DNA for the CDR3 is TGTGCCAGCAGTGAAGGGGGGCGGTCTGGCTACACCTTC. The rearrangement uses TRBV2 and TRBJ1-2; TRBD1 might be the D (6 bases). CDR1 and CDR2 (germline): SNHLY, FYNNEI. V dropped 1 base and J dropped 7 bases, with 10 bases sitting between them. The CDR3 covers 13 residues.

This rearrangement joins TRBV11-3 to TRBJ2-3, with D possibly TRBD2 on 6 matching bases. Germline V CDR1 and CDR2: SGHNT, YENEEA. V gave up 8 bases and J gave up 0 bases, with 6 bases separating them. The CDR3 extends over 12 amino acids. For the CDR3, the DNA is TGTGCCAGCCGGGAGAGCACAGATACGCAGTATTTT. Residues: CASRESTDTQYF.

This clone was observed a few times. This chain joins TRBV7-9 and TRBJ1-6; possible D gene TRBD1, 5 bases. Trimming removed 5 bases at V and 6 bases at J, with 11 bases between. This CDR3 is built from 14 residues. Germline V gives CDR1 SEHNR, CDR2 FQNEAQ (reference sequence). The CDR3 region has the DNA TGTGCCAGCAGCCTGGGGGGGTCTAATTCACCCCTCCACTTT. Its translation: CASSLGGSNSPLHF.

The chain carries TRBV5-1 and TRBJ2-1, with 11 bases fitting TRBD1. CDR1 is SGHRS and CDR2 is YFSETQ in the germline V gene. The CDR3 runs to 16 residues. Trimming cost V 0 bases and J 3 bases; bases outside gene matches: 2. CDR3 amino acids: CASSLGGTGGYNEQFF. The CDR3 coding sequence is TGCGCCAGCAGCTTGGGCGGGACAGGGGGCTACAATGAGCAGTTCTTC.

The chain couples TRBV6-5 to TRBJ2-7, with D tentatively TRBD1 (6 bases). The V end was cut by 0 bases, the J end by 3 bases, with 9 bases between. The CDR3 runs to 14 residues. Germline CDR1 MNHEY, CDR2 SVGAGI. DNA of the CDR3: TGTGCCAGCAGTTACTCTGCAGGGGACTACGAGCAGTACTTC. Translation gives CASSYSAGDYEQYF.

This chain connects TRBV27 to TRBJ2-5; 11 bases are a match to TRBD2. The V and J ends lost 4 bases and 3 bases, in that order; junction bases with no gene match: 10. Germline V CDR1 and CDR2: MNHEY, SMNVEV (reference sequence). There are 17 residues in the CDR3. CDR3 in amino acids: CASSSAHSTSGKETQYF. The CDR3, as DNA: TGTGCCAGCAGTTCCGCGCACTCGACTAGCGGGAAAGAGACCCAGTACTTC.